The source of this T cell receptor beta chain is a study of Graves' ophthalmopathy and Graves' hyperthyroidism. RNA transcripts were the source from which TCR beta CDR3 regions were amplified. First-round RT-PCR relied on HTBI primers, and a second-round multiplex PCR came next. One entry per CDR3 protein, called by TCRdb with MiXCR from the multiplex PCR reads. The data hold 400,000 or so distinct CDR3 sequences, with 15% observed a single time. Stable hyperthyroidism meant no ophthalmopathy within 18 months of follow-up. PBMCs were isolated by Ficoll-Paque density gradient centrifugation, using over 9.5 ml of fresh peripheral blood as the starting material. The sequence was collected from a woman between 18 and 29 years old with stable Graves' hyperthyroidism. Material: peripheral blood.

CDR3 DNA sequence: TGTGCCAGCAGCTTGGTGGACAGGGGCGCGGACTATGGCTACACCTTC. This translates into CASSLVDRGADYGYTF. This chain connects TRBV11-1 to TRBJ1-2, with TRBD1 matching 9 bases. The germline CDR1 and CDR2 sequences are SGHAT and FQDESV (reference sequence). The CDR3 extends over 16 amino acids. V shed 3 bases and J 3 bases; nucleotides not matched to a gene: 8.